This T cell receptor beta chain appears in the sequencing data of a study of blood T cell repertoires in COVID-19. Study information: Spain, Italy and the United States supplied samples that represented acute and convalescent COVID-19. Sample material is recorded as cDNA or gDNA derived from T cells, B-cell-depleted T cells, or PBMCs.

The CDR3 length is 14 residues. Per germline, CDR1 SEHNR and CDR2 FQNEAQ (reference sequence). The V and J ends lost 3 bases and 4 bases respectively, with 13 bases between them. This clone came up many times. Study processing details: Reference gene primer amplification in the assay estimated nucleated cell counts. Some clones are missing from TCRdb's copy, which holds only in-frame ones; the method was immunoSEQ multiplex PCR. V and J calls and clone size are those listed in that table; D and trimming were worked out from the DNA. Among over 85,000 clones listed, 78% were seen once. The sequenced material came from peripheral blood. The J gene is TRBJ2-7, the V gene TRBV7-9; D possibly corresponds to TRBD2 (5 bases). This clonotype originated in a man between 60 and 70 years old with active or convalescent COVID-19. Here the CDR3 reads CASSFSERSYEQYF. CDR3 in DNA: TGTGCCAGCAGCTTTAGCGAACGATCTTACGAGCAGTACTTC.